This T cell receptor beta chain emerged from a study of cytomegalovirus exposure and HLA in healthy donors. Study-wide points: High specificity and sensitivity for cytomegalovirus status were reported for the classifier. Specific recognition of CMV antigens was confirmed in vitro for a few chains (all CMV-associated). According to the study, roughly 160 TCR beta chains were cytomegalovirus-associated.

Repertoires were generated with immunoSEQ multiplex PCR, while TCRdb's copy carries only in-frame clones and drops some. The repertoire holds roughly 140,000 clones, with around 90% as singletons. The germline CDR1 and CDR2 sequences are MNHNS and SASEGT. V was trimmed by 1 base and J by 2 bases, leaving 10 bases between them. CDR3 length: 15 amino acids. A word on this clone: What it recognizes is unknown.

Sequenced input: PBMCs. The rearrangement uses TRBV6-1 and TRBJ2-3, with a tentative D call TRBD2 (5 bases). The clonotype was recovered from a young man in good health and CMV-seropositive. In nucleotides, the CDR3 is TGTGCCAGCAGTGAAGTGGGAGAAACCACAGATACGCAGTATTTT. It specifies CASSEVGETTDTQYF.